Sequencing of this T cell receptor (beta chain) was carried out in a study of blood T cell repertoires in COVID-19. Method: immunoSEQ multiplex PCR; TCRdb's copy keeps in-frame clones and lacks some. Altogether 200,000 to 300,000 clones are present, roughly 88% being singletons, with the ten largest covering 0.95% to 1.5%. Germline V gene sequence: CDR1 LNHDA, CDR2 SQIVND (reference sequence). V gave up 8 bases and J gave up 4 bases, with 15 bases separating them. The CDR3 is 14 amino acids. This receptor was taken from a woman aged 40 to 49 with acute COVID-19. V is TRBV19 and J is TRBJ2-1; perhaps TRBD2 as D (6 bases). Specimen: PBMCs or T cells enriched from blood (not recorded which). CDR3 coding DNA: TGTGCCAGTTCTTACACAGGACTATACAATGAGCAGTTCTTC. It specifies CASSYTGLYNEQFF.